This TCR beta chain is from a study of shared clonotypes between healthy human individuals. The CDR3 spans 15 residues. Germline V gene sequence: CDR1 SNHLY, CDR2 FYNNEI. Trimming took 0 bases from V and 7 from J, leaving 13 bases between them. With respect to this clone: Its cognate antigen is unknown.

Points from the study as a whole: Naive subsets tended to show greater estimated richness than memory subsets.

Libraries were prepared by immunoSEQ multiplex PCR; TCRdb keeps only in-frame clonotypes and omits some of them. Seen here are under 850,000 clones, over 60% observed once, and the top ten hold approximately 1.8%. The clonotype comes from a young woman in good health. The chain has TRBV2 and TRBJ1-5, with D perhaps matching TRBD1 (5 bases). Sequenced input: memory CD4+ T cells sorted from blood. Subset denoted: CD45RA-negative fraction. The CDR3 loop reads CASSEAWRGGQPQHF. In DNA, the CDR3 is TGTGCCAGCAGTGAAGCGTGGAGGGGAGGCCAGCCCCAGCATTTT.